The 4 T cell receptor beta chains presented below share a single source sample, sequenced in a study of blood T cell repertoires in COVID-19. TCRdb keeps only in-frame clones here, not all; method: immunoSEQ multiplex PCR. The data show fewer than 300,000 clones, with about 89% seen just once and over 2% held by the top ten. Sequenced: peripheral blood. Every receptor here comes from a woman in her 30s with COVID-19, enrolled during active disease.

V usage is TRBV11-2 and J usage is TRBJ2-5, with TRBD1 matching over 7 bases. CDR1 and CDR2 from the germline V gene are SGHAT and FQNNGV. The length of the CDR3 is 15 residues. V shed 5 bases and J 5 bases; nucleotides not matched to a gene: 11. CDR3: CASSLTGAHGETQYF. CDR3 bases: TGTGCCAGCAGCCTCACAGGGGCGCACGGGGAGACCCAGTACTTC.

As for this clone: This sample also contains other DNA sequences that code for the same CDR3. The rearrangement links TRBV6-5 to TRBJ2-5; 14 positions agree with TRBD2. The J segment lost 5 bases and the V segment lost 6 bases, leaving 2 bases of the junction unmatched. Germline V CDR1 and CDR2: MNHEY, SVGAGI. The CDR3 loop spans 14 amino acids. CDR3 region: CASSRLAGGETQYF. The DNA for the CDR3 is TGTGCCAGCAGCCGACTAGCGGGAGGGGAGACCCAGTACTTC.

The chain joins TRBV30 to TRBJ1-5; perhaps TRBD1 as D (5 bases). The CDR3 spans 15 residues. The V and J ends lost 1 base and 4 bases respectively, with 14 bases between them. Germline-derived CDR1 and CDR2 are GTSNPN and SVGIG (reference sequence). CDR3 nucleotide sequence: TGTGCCTGGAGTGAGGGGATGCAGCCGAATCAGCCCCAGCATTTT. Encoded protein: CAWSEGMQPNQPQHF.

The CDR3 loop is CAISGSGGNEQFF. CDR3 DNA: TGTGCCATCAGCGGGAGCGGCGGCAATGAGCAGTTCTTC. V usage is TRBV10-3 and J usage is TRBJ2-1; TRBD2 is a possible D gene (6 bases). The CDR3 covers 13 residues. Between the trimmed V and J ends, which lost 6 bases and 6 bases, there was a span of 12 bases. Germline V gives CDR1 ENHRY, CDR2 SYGVKD.